The 28 T cell receptor beta chains reported below all come from one sample, sequenced in a study of control samples from healthy donors and cancer patients. TCRdb's table, derived via immunoSEQ multiplex PCR, lists solely in-frame clones and lacks some. This table has tens of thousands of clones, roughly 89% appearing once. The sample taken for sequencing was PBMCs. These receptors all stem from an older woman with head and neck cancer.

The rearrangement uses TRBV13 and TRBJ2-1; D possibly uses TRBD1 or TRBD2 (5 bases each). Germline CDR1 is PRHDT and CDR2 is FYEKMQ (reference sequence). The CDR3 contains 16 residues. Trimming pared 5 bases from V and 3 bases from J, leaving 17 bases between. DNA for the CDR3: TGTGCCAGCAGCCCCCCTCGGGGCTCATACTACAATGAGCAGTTCTTC. Translating gives CASSPPRGSYYNEQFF.

The gene calls are TRBV7-2 and TRBJ2-3, with D possibly matching TRBD2 (6 bases). Per the germline V gene, CDR1 is SGHTA and CDR2 is FQGNSA. Between the trimmed V and J ends, which lost 1 base and 5 bases, there was a span of 13 bases. The CDR3 extends over 15 amino acids. CDR3: CASSLDGRGGDTQYF. The CDR3 DNA reads as TGTGCCAGCAGCTTAGACGGGCGGGGCGGAGATACGCAGTATTTT.

This clone was seen a few times. CDR3: CASEGGREIYNEQFF. The CDR3, as DNA: TGTGCCAGCGAGGGAGGCAGGGAGATTTACAATGAGCAGTTCTTC. This chain connects TRBV2 to TRBJ2-1, with D maybe TRBD2 (6 bases). Germline CDR1 reads SNHLY; CDR2 reads FYNNEI. The ends were cut back, 8 bases at V and 4 bases at J, with 18 bases in the middle. This CDR3 has 15 residues.

This clone was counted once. The chain joins TRBV3-1 (or the pseudogene TRBV3-2) to TRBJ2-7, with D maybe TRBD1 (5 bases). V gave up 2 bases and J gave up 3 bases, with 20 bases separating them. This CDR3 is built from 17 residues. Germline CDR1 LGHDT, CDR2 YNNKEL (reference sequence). The CDR3 reads CASSQSIPGRGSYEQYF. The CDR3 DNA is TGTGCCAGCAGCCAATCGATTCCAGGAAGGGGCAGCTACGAGCAGTACTTC.

J is TRBJ2-1 and V is TRBV4-1; 10 bases fit TRBD2. The germline V gene encodes CDR1 MGHRA and CDR2 YSYEKL. CDR3 length equals 14 residues. V lost 7 bases to trimming and J lost 7 bases; unmatched junction nucleotides: 7. The CDR3 sequence: CASKVAGGGNEQFF. As DNA, the CDR3 is TGCGCCAGCAAAGTAGCGGGAGGAGGTAATGAGCAGTTCTTC.

This CDR3 is CASALRGLAGTGELFF. CDR3 nucleotide sequence: TGTGCCAGCGCCCTGCGGGGGCTAGCGGGCACCGGGGAGCTGTTTTTT. V and J are TRBV28 and TRBJ2-2, with 8 bases fitting TRBD2. The CDR3 covers 16 residues. The germline CDR1 and CDR2 sequences are MDHEN and SYDVKM. The junction had 12 bases not matched to a gene; V was cut back by 8 bases and J by 4 bases.

The chain combines TRBV27 with TRBJ1-1; 8 bases line up with TRBD1. Germline V gene lookup returns CDR1 MNHEY and CDR2 SMNVEV (reference sequence). V shed 4 bases and J 5 bases; nucleotides not matched to a gene: 21. The CDR3 extends over 19 amino acids. CDR3 nucleotide sequence: TGTGCCAGCAGTTCAGAAGGCCGGCCCCGCGGACAGGGCGGAACTGAAGCTTTCTTT. It is translated as CASSSEGRPRGQGGTEAFF.

The rearrangement links TRBV14 to TRBJ1-6, with a weak D call TRBD1 (5 bases). The germline V gene encodes CDR1 SGHDN and CDR2 FVKESK. Trimming removed 4 bases at V and 9 bases at J, with 10 bases between. CDR3 length: 13 residues. The CDR3 reads CASSPGRSSPLHF. The CDR3, as DNA: TGTGCCAGCAGCCCAGGGCGGTCTTCACCCCTCCACTTT.

The chain uses TRBV5-4 and TRBJ2-1, with D tentatively TRBD1 or TRBD2 (7 bases each). The germline V gene encodes CDR1 SGHNT and CDR2 YYREEE (reference sequence). The V end was cut by 4 bases, the J end by 0 bases, with 11 bases between. The CDR3 has 15 amino acids. CDR3 amino acids: CASSPGGASYNEQFF. CDR3 DNA sequence: TGTGCCAGCAGCCCAGGGGGGGCCTCCTACAATGAGCAGTTCTTC.

The CDR3 bases are TGTGCCAGCAGCATACTAGCGGGAGTTCGAGAGACCCAGTACTTC. Translation gives CASSILAGVRETQYF. This chain joins TRBV6-2 or TRBV6-3 and TRBJ2-5; 11 nucleotides align to TRBD2. In germline, CDR1 is MNHEY, CDR2 SVGEGT. V dropped 6 bases and J dropped 4; count of bases not matched to a gene: 7. The CDR3 extends over 15 amino acids.

This chain connects TRBV3-1 (or the pseudogene TRBV3-2) to TRBJ2-3; 12 nucleotides match TRBD2. The CDR3 totals 16 residues. In germline, CDR1 is LGHDT, CDR2 YNNKEL (reference sequence). Unmatched junction bases numbered 5, after V lost 4 bases and J lost 3 bases. In DNA form, the CDR3 reads TGTGCCAGCAGCCCTTCTAGCGGGAGGGCAACAGATACGCAGTATTTT. Amino acid sequence: CASSPSSGRATDTQYF.

V gene TRBV5-5 combines with J gene TRBJ2-6, with D possibly TRBD2 on 5 matching bases. Looked up from germline, CDR1 is SGHKS and CDR2 is YYEKEE (reference sequence). The CDR3 runs to 14 residues. Deletions cut 4 bases from V and 4 bases from J, with 9 bases between. Here the CDR3 DNA reads TGTGCCAGCAGCCCGACGGGGGGGGCCAACGTCCTGACTTTC. It specifies CASSPTGGANVLTF. Full variable domain (outside the CDR3, taken from reference TRBV5-5 and TRBJ2-6): DAGVTQSPTHLIKTRGQQVTLRCSPISGHKSVSWYQQVLGQGPQFIFQYYEKEERGRGNFPDRFSARQFPNYSSELNVNALLLGDSALYLCASSPTGGANVLTFGAGSRLTVL.

The chain combines TRBV19 with TRBJ1-6, with D possibly matching TRBD1 (5 bases). This CDR3 has 14 residues. CDR1 is LNHDA, CDR2 SQIVND, per germline (reference sequence). V was cut by 5 bases and J by 8 bases, with 13 bases left in between. CDR3 nucleotides: TGTGCCAGTAGTGCCGGGACGTCGGATTCACCCCTCCACTTT. This translates into CASSAGTSDSPLHF.

The chain is built from TRBV30 and TRBJ2-2, with TRBD2 matching 8 bases. The V segment lost 0 bases and the J segment 6 bases; nucleotides outside the gene matches: 9. The V gene's germline CDR1 is GTSNPN and CDR2 SVGIG (reference sequence). The length of the CDR3 is 16 residues. The CDR3 here is CAWSVFSGSSAGELFF. CDR3 bases: TGTGCCTGGAGTGTTTTCAGCGGGAGTTCCGCCGGGGAGCTGTTTTTT.

The chain joins TRBV7-2 to TRBJ2-3, with 7 bases matching TRBD2. CDR3 size: 15 residues. The V gene end was trimmed by 4 bases and the J gene end by 7 bases; junction bases not matched to a gene: 11. CDR1 and CDR2 from the germline V gene are SGHTA and FQGNSA. CDR3 nucleotide sequence: TGTGCCAGCAGCTCCTCGGGTAGGCGGGAGCATACGCAGTATTTT. Translating it yields CASSSSGRREHTQYF.

This clone was counted a single time. The J gene is TRBJ1-1, the V gene TRBV18; D remains unclear. The CDR3 extends over 12 amino acids. CDR1 KGHSH and CDR2 LQKENI come from the germline V gene. V was shortened by 4 bases and J by 1 base, with 4 bases between the two germline ends. The CDR3 nucleotides are TGTGCCAGCTCACAGAAGAACACTGAAGCTTTCTTT. Its protein is CASSQKNTEAFF.

The gene calls are TRBV3-1 (or the pseudogene TRBV3-2) and TRBJ1-2, with 7 bases matching TRBD1. Trimming removed 1 base from V and 7 bases from J; junction bases left unmatched: 3. Germline V gene sequence: CDR1 LGHDT, CDR2 YNNKEL (reference sequence). This CDR3 has 13 residues. The CDR3 loop reads CASSQGDRVGYTF. In nucleotides, the CDR3 is TGTGCCAGCAGCCAAGGAGACAGGGTTGGCTACACCTTC.

The chain uses TRBV25-1 and TRBJ2-7, with no clear D. This CDR3 is 10 amino acids long. Germline lookup yields CDR1 MGHDK and CDR2 SYGVNS. The ends were cut back, 3 bases at V and 6 bases at J, with 3 bases in the middle. This CDR3 is CASSEIEQYF. For the CDR3, the DNA is TGTGCCAGCAGTGAGATCGAGCAGTACTTC.

This clone was counted once. In DNA, the CDR3 is TGTGCCAGCTCACCTAATGTACAGAATGAAAAACTGTTTTTT. Translated, it gives CASSPNVQNEKLFF. V gene TRBV18 combines with J gene TRBJ1-4; D is unresolved. CDR1 KGHSH and CDR2 LQKENI come from the germline V gene. V was cut by 3 bases and J by 5 bases, with 10 bases left in between. CDR3 length: 14 residues.

The chain joins TRBV29-1 to TRBJ2-7, with 15 nucleotides matching TRBD2. V lost 6 bases, J lost 7 bases, and 10 bases stayed unmatched. The CDR3 is made up of 15 amino acids. Germline CDR1 reads SQVTM; CDR2 reads ANQGSEA. The CDR3 is CSVARTSGRADEQYF. The CDR3 coding sequence is TGCAGCGTCGCCCGGACTAGCGGGAGGGCCGATGAGCAGTACTTC.

The chain recombines TRBV4-2 with TRBJ1-1; 9 nucleotides match TRBD1. The J segment lost 4 bases and the V segment lost 3 bases, leaving 6 bases of the junction unmatched. From germline, CDR1 is LGHNA and CDR2 YNFKEQ. This CDR3 has 15 residues. This CDR3 is CASSQLDRGFTEAFF. The CDR3 DNA reads as TGTGCCAGCAGCCAGCTCGACAGGGGGTTCACTGAAGCTTTCTTT.

The chain employs TRBV7-6 and TRBJ2-2, with 7 bases aligning to TRBD1. Germline CDR1 and CDR2: SGHVS and FNYEAQ. V lost 5 bases to trimming and J lost 2 bases; unmatched junction nucleotides: 5. The CDR3 is 15 amino acids. CDR3 residues: CASSVGQLNTGELFF. In DNA form, the CDR3 reads TGTGCCAGCAGCGTGGGACAGCTAAACACCGGGGAGCTGTTTTTT.

J is TRBJ2-2 and V is TRBV4-1; tentative D call: TRBD2 (6 bases). V lost 6 bases and J lost 3, with 17 bases in between. The CDR3 loop spans 16 amino acids. CDR1 MGHRA and CDR2 YSYEKL come from the germline V gene. In nucleotides, the CDR3 is TGCGCCAGCAGTCAACCCGGGGCTAGCGACACCGGGGAGCTGTTTTTT. Protein: CASSQPGASDTGELFF.

The chain recombines TRBV7-2 with TRBJ2-1; unclear D gene. With 8 bases removed from V and 4 bases from J, the gap between germline ends came to 6 bases. The CDR3 runs 11 residues. The V gene's germline CDR1 is SGHTA and CDR2 FQGNSA. DNA of the CDR3: TGTGCCAGCCAAGGATACAATGAGCAGTTCTTC. This translates into CASQGYNEQFF.

The chain couples TRBV6-2 or TRBV6-3 to TRBJ2-7, with a weak D call TRBD2 (6 bases). Germline V gene sequence: CDR1 MNHEY, CDR2 SVGEGT. The CDR3 totals 15 residues. The germline V and J ends were trimmed by 2 bases and 0 bases, with 11 bases remaining between them. CDR3 nucleotides: TGTGCCAGCAGTTACCTAGCGACTAGCTCCTACGAGCAGTACTTC. It specifies CASSYLATSSYEQYF.

CDR3 DNA: TGTGCCAGCAGTTTTGTGTCTTGGGGCGGAGCCTACGAGCAGTACTTC. It is translated as CASSFVSWGGAYEQYF. This chain links TRBV28 with TRBJ2-7; D perhaps matches TRBD1 (5 bases). The CDR3 is 16 amino acids. The V gene's germline CDR1 is MDHEN and CDR2 SYDVKM. The V end lost 3 bases, the J end lost 2 bases, and 17 bases lay between the germline ends. Together with reference TRBV28 and TRBJ2-7, the CDR3 gives the full variable domain: DVKVTQSSRYLVKRTGEKVFLECVQDMDHENMFWYRQDPGLGLRLIYFSYDVKMKEKGDIPEGYSVSREKKERFSLILESASTNQTSMYLCASSFVSWGGAYEQYFGPGTRLTVT.

This chain links TRBV7-2 with TRBJ2-4; 8 nucleotides match TRBD2. Germline V gene sequence: CDR1 SGHTA, CDR2 FQGNSA. Trimming removed 2 bases from V and 1 base from J; junction bases left unmatched: 13. The CDR3 has 19 amino acids. The chain's CDR3 is CASSLSRLGGRWAKNIQYF. The CDR3 DNA reads as TGTGCCAGCAGCTTATCTAGACTCGGCGGGAGGTGGGCCAAAAACATTCAGTACTTC.

This chain connects TRBV24-1 to TRBJ2-2; no clear D gene. Germline V gene lookup returns CDR1 KGHDR and CDR2 SFDVKD. V gave up 5 bases and J gave up 2 bases, with 8 bases separating them. CDR3 length: 14 residues. CDR3 bases: TGTGCCACCAGTGTAGGTGGAAACACCGGGGAGCTGTTTTTT. Encoded protein: CATSVGGNTGELFF.